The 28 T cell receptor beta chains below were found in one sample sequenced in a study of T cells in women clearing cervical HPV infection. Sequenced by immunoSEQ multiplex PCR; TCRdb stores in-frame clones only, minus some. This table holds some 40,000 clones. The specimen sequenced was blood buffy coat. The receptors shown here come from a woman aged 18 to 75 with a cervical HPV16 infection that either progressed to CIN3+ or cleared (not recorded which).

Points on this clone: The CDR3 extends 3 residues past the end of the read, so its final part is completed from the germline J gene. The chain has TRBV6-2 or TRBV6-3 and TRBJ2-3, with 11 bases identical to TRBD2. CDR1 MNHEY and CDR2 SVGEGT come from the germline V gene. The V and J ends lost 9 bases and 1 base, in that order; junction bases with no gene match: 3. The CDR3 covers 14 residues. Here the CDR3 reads CASLGLAGTDTQYF. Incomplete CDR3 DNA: TGTGCCAGTCTGGGACTAGCGGGCACAGATACG.

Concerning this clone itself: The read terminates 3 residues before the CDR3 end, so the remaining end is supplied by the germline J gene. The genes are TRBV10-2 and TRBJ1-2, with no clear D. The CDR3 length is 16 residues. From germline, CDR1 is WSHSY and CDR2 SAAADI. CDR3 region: CASSLEAGSELFRYTF. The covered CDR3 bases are TGCGCCAGCAGTCTGGAGGCCGGGTCAGAACTTTTTCGC.

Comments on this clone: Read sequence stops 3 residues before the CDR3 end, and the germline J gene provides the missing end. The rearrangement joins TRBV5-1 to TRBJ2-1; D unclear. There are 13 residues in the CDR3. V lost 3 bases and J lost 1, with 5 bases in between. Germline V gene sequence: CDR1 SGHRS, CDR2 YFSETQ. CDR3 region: CASSSLSYNEQFF. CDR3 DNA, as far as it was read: TGCGCCAGCAGCTCCCTTTCCTACAATGAG. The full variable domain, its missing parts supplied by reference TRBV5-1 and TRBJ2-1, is KAGVTQTPRYLIKTRGQQVTLSCSPISGHRSVSWYQQTPGQGLQFLFEYFSETQRNKGNFPGRFSGRQFSNSRSEMNVSTLELGDSALYLCASSSLSYNEQFFGPGTRLTVL.

Partial CDR3 DNA: TGTGCCAGAAGAAAGGACAGGCCCCCTGGGGCCAACGTC. Amino acids: CARRKDRPPGANV. Given in full, the CDR3 is CARRKDRPPGANVLTF. The rearrangement links TRBV5-3 to TRBJ2-6; 7 bases fit TRBD1. The DNA ends 3 residues before the CDR3 does, and the rest of the CDR3 is filled in from the germline J gene. TRBV5-3 is an open reading frame whose function is uncertain. This CDR3 spans 16 amino acids. Losses at the gene ends were 5 bases for V and 2 bases for J; bases not matched to a gene: 7.

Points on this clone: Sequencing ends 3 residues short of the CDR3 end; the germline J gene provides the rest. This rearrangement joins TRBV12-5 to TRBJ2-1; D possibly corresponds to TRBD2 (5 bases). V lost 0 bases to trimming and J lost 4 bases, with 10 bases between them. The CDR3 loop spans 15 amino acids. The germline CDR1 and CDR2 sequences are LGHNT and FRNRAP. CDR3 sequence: CASGLVQSGYNEQFF. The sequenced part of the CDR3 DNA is TGTGCTAGTGGTTTGGTACAAAGCGGATACAATGAG.

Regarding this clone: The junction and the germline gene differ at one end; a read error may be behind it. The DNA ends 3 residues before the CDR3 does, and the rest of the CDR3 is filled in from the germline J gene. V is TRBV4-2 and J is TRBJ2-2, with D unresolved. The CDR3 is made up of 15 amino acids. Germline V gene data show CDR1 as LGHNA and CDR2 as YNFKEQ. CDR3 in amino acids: CASSQVSGNTGELFF. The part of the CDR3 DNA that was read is TGCGCCAGCAGCCAAGTATCCGGGAACACCGGGGAG.

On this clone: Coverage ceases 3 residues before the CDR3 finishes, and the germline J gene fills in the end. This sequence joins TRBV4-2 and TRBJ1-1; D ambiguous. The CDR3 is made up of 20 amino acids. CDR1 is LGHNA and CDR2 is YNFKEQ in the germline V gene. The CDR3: CASSPRLAGGRMVLGETAFF. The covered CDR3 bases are TGTGCCAGCAGCCCCCGACTAGCGGGAGGGAGGATGGTACTCGGGGAGACA.

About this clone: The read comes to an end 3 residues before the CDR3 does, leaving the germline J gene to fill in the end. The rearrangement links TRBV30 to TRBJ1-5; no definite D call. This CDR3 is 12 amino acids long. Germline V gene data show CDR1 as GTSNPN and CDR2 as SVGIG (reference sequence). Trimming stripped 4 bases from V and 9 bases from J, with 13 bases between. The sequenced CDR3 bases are TGTGCCTGGAATGTCGGCGCAGGGCCC. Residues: CAWNVGAGP. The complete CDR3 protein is CAWNVGAGPQHF.

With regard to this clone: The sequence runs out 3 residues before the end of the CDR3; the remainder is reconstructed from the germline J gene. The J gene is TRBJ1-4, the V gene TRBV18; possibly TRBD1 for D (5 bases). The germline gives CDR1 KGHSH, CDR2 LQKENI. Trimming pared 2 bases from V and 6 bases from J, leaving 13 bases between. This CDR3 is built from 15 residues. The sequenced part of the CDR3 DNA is TGTGCCAGCTCACCAAGTCTCTGGGGGGATGAAAAA. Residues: CASSPSLWGDEK. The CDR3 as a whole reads CASSPSLWGDEKLFF.

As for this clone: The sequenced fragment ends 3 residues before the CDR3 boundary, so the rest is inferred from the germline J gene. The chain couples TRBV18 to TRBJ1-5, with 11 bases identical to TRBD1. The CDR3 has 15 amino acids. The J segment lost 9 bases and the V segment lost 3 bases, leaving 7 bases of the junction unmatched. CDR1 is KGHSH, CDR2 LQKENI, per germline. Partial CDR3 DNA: TGTGCCAGCTCACCGGGACAGGGGGGGACAGGGCCC. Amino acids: CASSPGQGGTGP. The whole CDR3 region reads CASSPGQGGTGPQHF.

CDR3: CASSLAGQNTGELFF. The DNA read from the CDR3 is TGTGCCAGCAGCTTAGCGGGACAGAACACCGGGGAG. The chain employs TRBV7-8 and TRBJ2-2; a possible D gene is TRBD1 (6 bases). The read comes to an end 3 residues before the CDR3 does, leaving the germline J gene to fill in the end. The CDR3 contains 15 residues. V lost 0 bases, J lost 1 base, and 6 bases lay in between. From germline, CDR1 is SGHVS and CDR2 FQNEAQ.

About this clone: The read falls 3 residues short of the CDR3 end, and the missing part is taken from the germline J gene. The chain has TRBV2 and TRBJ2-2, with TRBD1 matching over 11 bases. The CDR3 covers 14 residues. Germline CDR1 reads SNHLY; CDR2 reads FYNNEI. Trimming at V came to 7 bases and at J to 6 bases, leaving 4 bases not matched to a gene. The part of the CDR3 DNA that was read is TGTGCCAGCAACCCGGGACAGGGGGCCGGGGAG. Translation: CASNPGQGAGE. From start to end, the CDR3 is CASNPGQGAGELFF.

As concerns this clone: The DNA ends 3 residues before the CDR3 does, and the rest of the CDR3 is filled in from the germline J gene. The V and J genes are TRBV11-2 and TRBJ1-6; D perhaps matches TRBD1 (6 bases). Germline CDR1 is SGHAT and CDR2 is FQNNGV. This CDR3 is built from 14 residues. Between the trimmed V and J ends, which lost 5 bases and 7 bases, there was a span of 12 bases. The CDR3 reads CASSGGARNSPLHF. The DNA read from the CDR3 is TGTGCCAGCAGCGGGGGGGCTCGGAATTCACCC.

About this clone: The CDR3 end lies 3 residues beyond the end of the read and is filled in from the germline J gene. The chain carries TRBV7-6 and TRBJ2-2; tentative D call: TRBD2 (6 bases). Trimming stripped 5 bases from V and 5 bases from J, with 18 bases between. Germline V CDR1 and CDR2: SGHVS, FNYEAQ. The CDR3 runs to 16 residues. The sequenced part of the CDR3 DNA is TGTGCCAGCAGCCCCACTGGAGGGGTTAGAACCGGGGAG. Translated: CASSPTGGVRTGE. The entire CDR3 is CASSPTGGVRTGELFF.

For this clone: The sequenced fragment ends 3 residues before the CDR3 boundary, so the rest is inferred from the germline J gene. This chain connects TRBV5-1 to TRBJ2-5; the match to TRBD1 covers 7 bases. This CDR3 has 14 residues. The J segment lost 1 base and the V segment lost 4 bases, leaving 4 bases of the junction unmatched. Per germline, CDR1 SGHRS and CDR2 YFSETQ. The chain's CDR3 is CASSTGTVQETQYF. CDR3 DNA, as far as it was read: TGCGCCAGCAGCACTGGGACAGTCCAAGAGACC.

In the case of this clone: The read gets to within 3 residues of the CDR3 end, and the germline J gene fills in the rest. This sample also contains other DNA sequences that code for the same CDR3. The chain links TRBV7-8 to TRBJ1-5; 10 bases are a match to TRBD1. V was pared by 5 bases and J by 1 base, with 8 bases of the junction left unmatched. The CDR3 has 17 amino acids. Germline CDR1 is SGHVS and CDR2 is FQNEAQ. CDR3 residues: CASSPRPGQGSNQPQHF. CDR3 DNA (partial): TGTGCCAGCAGCCCCCGACCGGGACAGGGGAGCAATCAGCCC. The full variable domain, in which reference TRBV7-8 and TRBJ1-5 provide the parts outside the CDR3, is GAGVSQSPRYKVAKRGQDVALRCDPISGHVSLFWYQQALGQGPEFLTYFQNEAQLDKSGLPSDRFFAERPEGSVSTLKIQRTQQEDSAVYLCASSPRPGQGSNQPQHFGDGTRLSIL.

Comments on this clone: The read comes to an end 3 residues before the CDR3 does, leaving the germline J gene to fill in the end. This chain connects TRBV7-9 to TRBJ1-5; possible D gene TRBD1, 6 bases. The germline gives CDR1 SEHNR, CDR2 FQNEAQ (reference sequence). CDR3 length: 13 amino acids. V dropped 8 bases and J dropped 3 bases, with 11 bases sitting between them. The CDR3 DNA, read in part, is TGTGCCAGCCGACGGACAGACAATCAGCCC. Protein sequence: CASRRTDNQP. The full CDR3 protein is CASRRTDNQPQHF.

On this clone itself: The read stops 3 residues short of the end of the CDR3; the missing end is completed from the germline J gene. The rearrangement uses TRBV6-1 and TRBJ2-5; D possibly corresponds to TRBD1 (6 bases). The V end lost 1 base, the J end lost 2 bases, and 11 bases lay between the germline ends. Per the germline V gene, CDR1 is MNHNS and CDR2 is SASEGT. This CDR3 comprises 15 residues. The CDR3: CASSEVVGGQETQYF. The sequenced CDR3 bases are TGTGCCAGCAGTGAAGTCGTAGGGGGACAAGAGACC.

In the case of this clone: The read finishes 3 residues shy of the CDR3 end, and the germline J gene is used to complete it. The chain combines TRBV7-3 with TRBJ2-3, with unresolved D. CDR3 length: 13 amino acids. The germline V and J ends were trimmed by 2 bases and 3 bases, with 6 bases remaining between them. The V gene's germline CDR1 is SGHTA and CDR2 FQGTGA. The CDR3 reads CASSLLPTDTQYF. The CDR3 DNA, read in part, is TGTGCCAGCAGCTTACTTCCGACAGATACG. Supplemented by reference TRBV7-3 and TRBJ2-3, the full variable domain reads GAGVSQTPSNKVTEKGKYVELRCDPISGHTALYWYRQSLGQGPEFLIYFQGTGAADDSGLPNDRFFAVRPEGSVSTLKIQRTERGDSAVYLCASSLLPTDTQYFGPGTRLTVL.

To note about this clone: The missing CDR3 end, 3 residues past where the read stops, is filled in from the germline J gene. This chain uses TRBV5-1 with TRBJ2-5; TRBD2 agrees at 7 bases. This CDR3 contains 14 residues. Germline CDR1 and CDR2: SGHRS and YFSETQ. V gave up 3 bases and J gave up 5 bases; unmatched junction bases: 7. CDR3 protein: CASSSGGSGETQYF. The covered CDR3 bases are TGCGCCAGCAGCTCCGGGGGGAGCGGTGAGACC. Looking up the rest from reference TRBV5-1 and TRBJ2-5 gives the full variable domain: KAGVTQTPRYLIKTRGQQVTLSCSPISGHRSVSWYQQTPGQGLQFLFEYFSETQRNKGNFPGRFSGRQFSNSRSEMNVSTLELGDSALYLCASSSGGSGETQYFGPGTRLLVL.

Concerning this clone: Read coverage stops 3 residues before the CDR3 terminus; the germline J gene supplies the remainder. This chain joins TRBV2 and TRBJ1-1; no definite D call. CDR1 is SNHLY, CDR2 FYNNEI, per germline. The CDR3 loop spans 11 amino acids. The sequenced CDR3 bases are TGTGCCAGCAGTCTGAGAAGGGCC. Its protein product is CASSLRRA. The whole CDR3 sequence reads CASSLRRAAFF.

CDR3 DNA (partial): TGTGCCAGCAGCCGGACTAGCCAAGAGACC. As protein: CASSRTSQET. Given in full, the CDR3 is CASSRTSQETQYF. The chain uses TRBV7-3 and TRBJ2-5, with 7 bases identical to TRBD2. The CDR3 end is not reached by the read, which stops 3 residues before it; the germline J gene fills it in. There are 13 residues in the CDR3. Trimming took 5 bases from V and 1 from J; bases not matched to a gene: 1. Germline V CDR1 and CDR2: SGHTA, FQGTGA.

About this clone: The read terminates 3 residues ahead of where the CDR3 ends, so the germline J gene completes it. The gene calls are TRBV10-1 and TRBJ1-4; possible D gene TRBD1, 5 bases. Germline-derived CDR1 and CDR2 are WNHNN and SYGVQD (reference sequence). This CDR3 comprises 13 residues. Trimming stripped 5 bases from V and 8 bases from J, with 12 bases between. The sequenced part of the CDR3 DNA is TGCGCCAGCAGTTGGGCAGGGAGAGAAAAA. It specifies CASSWAGREK. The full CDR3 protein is CASSWAGREKLFF.

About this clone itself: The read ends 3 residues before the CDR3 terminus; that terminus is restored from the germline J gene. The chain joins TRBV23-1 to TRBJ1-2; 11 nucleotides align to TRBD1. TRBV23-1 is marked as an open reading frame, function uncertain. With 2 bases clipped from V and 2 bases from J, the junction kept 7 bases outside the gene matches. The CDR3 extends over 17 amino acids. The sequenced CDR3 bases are TGCGCCAGCAGTCAAATCGTCGGGGACAGGGGGAACTATGGC. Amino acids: CASSQIVGDRGNYG. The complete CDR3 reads CASSQIVGDRGNYGYTF.

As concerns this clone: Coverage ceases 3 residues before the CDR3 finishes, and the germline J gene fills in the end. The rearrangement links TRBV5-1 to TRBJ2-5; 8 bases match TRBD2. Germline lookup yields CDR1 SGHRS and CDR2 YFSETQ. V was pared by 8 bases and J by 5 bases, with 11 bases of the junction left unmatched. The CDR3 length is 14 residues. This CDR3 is CASKTSGGGETQYF. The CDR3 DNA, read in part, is TGCGCCAGTAAGACCTCCGGGGGGGGCGAGACC.

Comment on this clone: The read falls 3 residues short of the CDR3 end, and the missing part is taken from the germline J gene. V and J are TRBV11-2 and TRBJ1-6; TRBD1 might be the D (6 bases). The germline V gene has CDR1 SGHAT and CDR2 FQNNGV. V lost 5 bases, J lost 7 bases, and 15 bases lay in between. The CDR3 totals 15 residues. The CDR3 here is CASSGPGTPNSPLHF. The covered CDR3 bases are TGTGCCAGCAGCGGCCCCGGGACACCGAATTCACCC.

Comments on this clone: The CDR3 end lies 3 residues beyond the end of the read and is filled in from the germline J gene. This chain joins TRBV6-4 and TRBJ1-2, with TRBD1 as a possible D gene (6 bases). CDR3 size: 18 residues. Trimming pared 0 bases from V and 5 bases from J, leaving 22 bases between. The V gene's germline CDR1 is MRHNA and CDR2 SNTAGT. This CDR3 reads CASSDSWWGGNPSYGYTF. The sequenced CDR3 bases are TGTGCCAGCAGTGACTCGTGGTGGGGGGGCAACCCCTCTTATGGC.

The sequenced CDR3 bases are TGTGCCAGCAGCGACCGGGACAGGGCCTACAATGAG. Amino acids: CASSDRDRAYNE. The CDR3 in its entirety is CASSDRDRAYNEQFF. The chain joins TRBV11-2 to TRBJ2-1; 9 bases agree with TRBD1. The DNA ends 3 residues before the CDR3 does, and the rest of the CDR3 is filled in from the germline J gene. The junction had 4 bases not matched to a gene; V was cut back by 5 bases and J by 2 bases. In germline, CDR1 is SGHAT, CDR2 FQNNGV. CDR3 length: 15 amino acids.